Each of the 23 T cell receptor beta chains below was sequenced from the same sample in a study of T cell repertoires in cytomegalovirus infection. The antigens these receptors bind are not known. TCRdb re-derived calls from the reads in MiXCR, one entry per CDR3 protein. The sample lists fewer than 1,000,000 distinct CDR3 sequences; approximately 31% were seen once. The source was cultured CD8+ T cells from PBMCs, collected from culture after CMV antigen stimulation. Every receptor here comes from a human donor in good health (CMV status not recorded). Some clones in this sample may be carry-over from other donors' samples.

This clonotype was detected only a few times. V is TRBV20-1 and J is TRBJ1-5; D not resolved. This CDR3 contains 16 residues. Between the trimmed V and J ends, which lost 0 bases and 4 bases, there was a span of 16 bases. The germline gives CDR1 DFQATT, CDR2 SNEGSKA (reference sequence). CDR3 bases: TGCAGTGCTAGAGATGAACGAAGGGTGGCAAATCAGCCCCAGCATTTT. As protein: CSARDERRVANQPQHF.

In DNA form, the CDR3 reads TGTGCCAGCAGCTTAGCGGTACCCGTGGGGGTCCACAATGAGCAGTTCTTC. Translating it yields CASSLAVPVGVHNEQFF. V gene TRBV7-9 combines with J gene TRBJ2-1; D is possibly TRBD1 or TRBD2 (5 bases each). Germline values: CDR1 SEHNR, CDR2 FQNEAQ (reference sequence). This CDR3 has 17 amino acids. V lost 0 bases, J lost 5 bases, and 17 bases lay in between.

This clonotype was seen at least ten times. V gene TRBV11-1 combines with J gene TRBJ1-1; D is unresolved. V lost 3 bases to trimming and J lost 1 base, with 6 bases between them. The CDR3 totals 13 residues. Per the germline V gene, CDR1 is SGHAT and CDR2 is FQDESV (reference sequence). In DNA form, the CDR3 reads TGTGCCAGCAGCTTTCGTGAGAACACTGAAGCTTTCTTT. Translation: CASSFRENTEAFF.

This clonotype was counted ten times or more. CDR3 region: CASSQTGVEQFF. The CDR3 DNA reads as TGCGCCAGCAGCCAAACAGGGGTTGAGCAGTTCTTC. The chain has TRBV4-1 and TRBJ2-1, with 7 bases identical to TRBD1. Looked up from germline, CDR1 is MGHRA and CDR2 is YSYEKL. CDR3 length equals 12 residues. V shed 2 bases and J 9 bases; nucleotides not matched to a gene: 1.

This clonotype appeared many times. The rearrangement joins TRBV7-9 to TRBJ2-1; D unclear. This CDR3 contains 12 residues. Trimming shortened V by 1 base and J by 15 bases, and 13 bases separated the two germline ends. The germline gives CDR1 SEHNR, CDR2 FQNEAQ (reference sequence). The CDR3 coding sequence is TGTGCCAGCAGCTTAGGAGGTCAACGACGGTTCTTC. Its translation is CASSLGGQRRFF.

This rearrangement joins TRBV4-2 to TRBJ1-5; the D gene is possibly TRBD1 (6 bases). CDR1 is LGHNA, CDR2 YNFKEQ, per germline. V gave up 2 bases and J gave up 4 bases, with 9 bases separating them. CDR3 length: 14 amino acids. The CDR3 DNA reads TGTGCCAGCAGCCAAAGACAGGCAAATCAGCCCCAGCATTTT. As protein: CASSQRQANQPQHF.

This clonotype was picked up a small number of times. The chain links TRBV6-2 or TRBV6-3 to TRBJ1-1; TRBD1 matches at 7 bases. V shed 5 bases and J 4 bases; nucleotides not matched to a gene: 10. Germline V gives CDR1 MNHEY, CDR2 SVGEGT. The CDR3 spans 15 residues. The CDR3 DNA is TGTGCCAGCAGTGGCCCGGGACAGCTTGGCACTGAAGCTTTCTTT. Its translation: CASSGPGQLGTEAFF.

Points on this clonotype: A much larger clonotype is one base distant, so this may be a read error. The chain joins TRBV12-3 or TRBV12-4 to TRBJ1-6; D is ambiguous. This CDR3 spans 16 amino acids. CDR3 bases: TGTGCCAGCAGTCTCCCATCGGGCGGTCCGAATTCACCCTTCCACTTT. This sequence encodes CASSLPSGGPNSPFHF.

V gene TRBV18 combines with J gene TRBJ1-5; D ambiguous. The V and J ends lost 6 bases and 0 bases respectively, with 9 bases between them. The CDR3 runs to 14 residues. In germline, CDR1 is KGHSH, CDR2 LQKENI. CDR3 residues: CASSHTSSNQPQHF. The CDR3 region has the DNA TGTGCCAGCTCGCACACAAGTAGCAATCAGCCCCAGCATTTT.

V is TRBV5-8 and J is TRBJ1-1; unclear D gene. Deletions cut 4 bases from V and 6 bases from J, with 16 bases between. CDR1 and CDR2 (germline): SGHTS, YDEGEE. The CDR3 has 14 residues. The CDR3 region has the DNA TGTGCCAGCAGCGATCGTGTGAGTGCCGCTGAAGCTTTCTTT. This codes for CASSDRVSAAEAFF.

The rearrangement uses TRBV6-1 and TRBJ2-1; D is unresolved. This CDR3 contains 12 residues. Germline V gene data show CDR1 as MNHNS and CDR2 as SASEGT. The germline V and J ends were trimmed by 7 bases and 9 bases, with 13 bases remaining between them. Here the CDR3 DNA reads TGTGCCAGCATCTTAGGCTACGGTGAGCAGTTCTTC. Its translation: CASILGYGEQFF.

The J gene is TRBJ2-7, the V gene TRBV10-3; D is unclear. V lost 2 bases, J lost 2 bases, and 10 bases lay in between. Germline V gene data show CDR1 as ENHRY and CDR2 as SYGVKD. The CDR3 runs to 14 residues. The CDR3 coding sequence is TGTGCCATCAGTGAGGGGCAGACACCCTACGAGCAGTACTTC. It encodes CAISEGQTPYEQYF.

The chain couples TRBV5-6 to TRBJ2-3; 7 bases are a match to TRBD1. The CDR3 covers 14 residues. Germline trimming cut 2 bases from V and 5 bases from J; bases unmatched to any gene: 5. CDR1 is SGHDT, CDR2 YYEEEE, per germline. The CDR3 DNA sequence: TGTGCCAGCAGCTTCTTGTACAGGGGAGATACGCAGTATTTT. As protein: CASSFLYRGDTQYF. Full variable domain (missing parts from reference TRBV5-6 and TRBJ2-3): DAGVTQSPTHLIKTRGQQVTLRCSPKSGHDTVSWYQQALGQGPQFIFQYYEEEERQRGNFPDRFSGHQFPNYSSELNVNALLLGDSALYLCASSFLYRGDTQYFGPGTRLTVL.

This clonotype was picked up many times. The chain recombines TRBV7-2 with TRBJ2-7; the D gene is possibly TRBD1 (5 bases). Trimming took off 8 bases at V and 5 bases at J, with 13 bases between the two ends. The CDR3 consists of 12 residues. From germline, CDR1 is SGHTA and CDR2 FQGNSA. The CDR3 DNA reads TGTGCCAGCCGGCTCCAGGGTAACGAGCAGTACTTC. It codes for CASRLQGNEQYF.

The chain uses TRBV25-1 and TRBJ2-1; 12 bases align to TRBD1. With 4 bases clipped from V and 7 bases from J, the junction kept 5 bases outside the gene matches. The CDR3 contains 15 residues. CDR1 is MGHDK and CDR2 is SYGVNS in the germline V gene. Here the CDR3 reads CASSAGQGAGNEQFF. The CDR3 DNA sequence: TGTGCCAGCAGTGCGGGACAGGGGGCTGGAAATGAGCAGTTCTTC.

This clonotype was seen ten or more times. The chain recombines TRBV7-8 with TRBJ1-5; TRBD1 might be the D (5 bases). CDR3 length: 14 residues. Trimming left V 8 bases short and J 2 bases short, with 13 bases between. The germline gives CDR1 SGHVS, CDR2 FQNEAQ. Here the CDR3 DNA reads TGTGCCAGCCGGAGGGGCGAAGGCAATCAGCCCCAGCATTTT. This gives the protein CASRRGEGNQPQHF.

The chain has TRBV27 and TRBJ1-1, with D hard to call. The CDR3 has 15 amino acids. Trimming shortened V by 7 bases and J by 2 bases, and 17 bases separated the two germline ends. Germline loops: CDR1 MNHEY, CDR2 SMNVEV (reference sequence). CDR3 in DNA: TGTGCCAGCACCTCGAGCCCGGTTCCTAACACTGAAGCTTTCTTT. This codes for CASTSSPVPNTEAFF.

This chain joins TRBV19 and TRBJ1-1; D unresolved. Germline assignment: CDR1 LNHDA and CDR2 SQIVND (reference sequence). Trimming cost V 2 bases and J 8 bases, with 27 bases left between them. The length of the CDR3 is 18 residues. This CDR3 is CASSIKEGQEIIRAEAFF. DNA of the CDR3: TGTGCCAGTAGTATAAAAGAAGGTCAAGAAATTATCCGGGCCGAAGCTTTCTTT.

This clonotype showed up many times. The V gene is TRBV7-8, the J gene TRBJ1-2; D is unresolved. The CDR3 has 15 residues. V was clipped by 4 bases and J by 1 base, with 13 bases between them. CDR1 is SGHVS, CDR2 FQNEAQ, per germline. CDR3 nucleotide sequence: TGTGCCAGCAGCTCGTCTAGCTTGTATAACTATGGCTACACCTTC. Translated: CASSSSSLYNYGYTF.

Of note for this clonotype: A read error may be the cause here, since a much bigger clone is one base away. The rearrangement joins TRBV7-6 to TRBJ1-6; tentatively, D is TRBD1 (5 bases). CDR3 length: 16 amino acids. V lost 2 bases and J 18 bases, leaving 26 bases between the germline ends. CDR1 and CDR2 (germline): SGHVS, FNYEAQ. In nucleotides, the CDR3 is TGTGCCAGCAGCTTATCCGACGGACCAGAATTCGGGGCCCCCCACTTT. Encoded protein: CASSLSDGPEFGAPHF.

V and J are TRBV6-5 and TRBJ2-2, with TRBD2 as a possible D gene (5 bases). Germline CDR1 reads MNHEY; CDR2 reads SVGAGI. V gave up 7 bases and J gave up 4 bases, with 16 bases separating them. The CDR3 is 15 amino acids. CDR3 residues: CASTVTGSGTGELFF. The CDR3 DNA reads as TGTGCCAGCACCGTCACGGGGTCGGGCACCGGGGAGCTGTTTTTT.

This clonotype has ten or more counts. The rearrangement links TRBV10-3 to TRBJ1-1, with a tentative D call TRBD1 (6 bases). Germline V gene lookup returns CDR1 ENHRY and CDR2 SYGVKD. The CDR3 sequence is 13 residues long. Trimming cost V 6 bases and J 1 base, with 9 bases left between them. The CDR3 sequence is CAIRLQGNTEAFF. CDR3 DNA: TGTGCCATCAGGTTACAGGGGAACACTGAAGCTTTCTTT.

CDR3 sequence (DNA): TGTGCCAGCAGCTTGGAAATGGGGACACTTGCAACTAATGAAAAACTGTTTTTT. Translating it yields CASSLEMGTLATNEKLFF. The chain employs TRBV7-8 and TRBJ1-4, with D perhaps matching TRBD1 (6 bases). This CDR3 contains 18 residues. Germline V gives CDR1 SGHVS, CDR2 FQNEAQ. V gave up 3 bases and J gave up 0 bases, with 17 bases separating them.